One sample yielded the 7 T cell receptor beta chains listed below, sequenced in a study of control samples from healthy donors and cancer patients. TCRdb keeps only in-frame clones here, not all; method: immunoSEQ multiplex PCR. The sample lists around 42,000 clones, less than 85% seen once, with approximately 48% in the top ten. What was sequenced was blood. These receptor sequences come from a man in his fifties or sixties in good health.

This clone was observed a handful of times. This rearrangement joins TRBV29-1 to TRBJ1-2; D possibly corresponds to TRBD1 (6 bases). Per the germline V gene, CDR1 is SQVTM and CDR2 is ANQGSEA. The CDR3 is 14 amino acids. V was shortened by 2 bases and J by 4 bases, with 14 bases between the two germline ends. CDR3 bases: TGCAGCGTTGAAATACCAGGGGATTTCTATGGCTACACCTTC. The encoded protein is CSVEIPGDFYGYTF.

The chain employs TRBV25-1 and TRBJ1-6; 8 bases match TRBD1. This CDR3 is built from 15 residues. The germline V gene encodes CDR1 MGHDK and CDR2 SYGVNS. V shed 5 bases and J 7 bases; nucleotides not matched to a gene: 7. The DNA of the CDR3 is TGTGCCAGCAGTACCCGACAGGGGCGGAATTCACCCCTCCACTTT. Residues: CASSTRQGRNSPLHF.

The chain combines TRBV5-5 with TRBJ1-3; no firm D call. The CDR3 has 17 residues. Trimming left V 0 bases short and J 0 bases short, with 13 bases between. Per germline, CDR1 SGHKS and CDR2 YYEKEE (reference sequence). CDR3 loop: CASSLDIGSGSGNTIYF. The CDR3 nucleotides read TGTGCCAGCAGCTTGGATATAGGGTCCGGCTCTGGAAACACCATATATTTT.

The chain recombines TRBV7-3 with TRBJ2-4, with TRBD2 matching 9 bases. V shed 2 bases, J shed 2 bases, and the junction held 1 base outside the gene matches. Germline lookup yields CDR1 SGHTA and CDR2 FQGTGA. The CDR3 totals 15 residues. CDR3: CASSLAGGTKNIQYF. CDR3 nucleotide sequence: TGTGCCAGCAGCTTAGCGGGAGGGACCAAAAACATTCAGTACTTC.

This sequence joins TRBV3-1 (or the pseudogene TRBV3-2) and TRBJ1-6; D not resolved. The CDR3 is 18 amino acids. Per the germline V gene, CDR1 is LGHDT and CDR2 is YNNKEL (reference sequence). V lost 0 bases and J lost 9, with 21 bases in between. CDR3 DNA sequence: TGTGCCAGCAGCCAAGATCAGGACGAGGGTTCGGCCTCTTCACCCCTCCACTTT. It yields the protein CASSQDQDEGSASSPLHF.

The chain joins TRBV21-1 to TRBJ1-1; the D call TRBD1 from the table was never checked on the DNA. TRBV21-1 is a known pseudogene. The CDR3 length is 14 residues. The CDR3 is CASTKTAFITEAFF. The CDR3 nucleotides are TGTGCCAGCACCAAGACAGCGTTCATCACTGAAGCTTTCTTT.

The J gene is TRBJ1-5, the V gene TRBV15; D unresolved. CDR1 and CDR2 (germline): LNHNV, YYDKDF (reference sequence). This CDR3 comprises 17 residues. Trimming took off 0 bases at V and 6 bases at J, with 18 bases between the two ends. CDR3 residues: CATSRDPPSLVSQPQHF. CDR3 DNA sequence: TGTGCCACCAGCAGAGATCCCCCGTCCTTAGTTAGTCAGCCCCAGCATTTT. Together with reference TRBV15 and TRBJ1-5, the CDR3 gives the full variable domain: DAMVIQNPRYQVTQFGKPVTLSCSQTLNHNVMYWYQQKSSQAPKLLFHYYDKDFNNEADTPDNFQSRRPNTSFCFLDIRSPGLGDTAMYLCATSRDPPSLVSQPQHFGDGTRLSIL.